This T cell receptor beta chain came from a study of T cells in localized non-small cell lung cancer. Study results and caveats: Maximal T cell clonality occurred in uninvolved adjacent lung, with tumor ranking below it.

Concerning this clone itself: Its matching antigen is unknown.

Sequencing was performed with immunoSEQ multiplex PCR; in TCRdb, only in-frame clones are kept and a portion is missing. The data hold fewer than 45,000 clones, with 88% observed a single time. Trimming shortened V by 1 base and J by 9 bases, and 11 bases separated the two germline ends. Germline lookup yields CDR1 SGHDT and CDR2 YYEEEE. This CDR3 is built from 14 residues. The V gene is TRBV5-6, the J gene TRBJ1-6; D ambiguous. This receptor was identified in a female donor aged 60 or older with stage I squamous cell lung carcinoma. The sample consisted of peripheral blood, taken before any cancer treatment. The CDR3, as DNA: TGTGCCAGCAGCTTGCCCCTCCCGGGTTCACCCCTCCACTTT. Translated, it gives CASSLPLPGSPLHF.